The T cell receptor (beta chain) under discussion was sequenced for a study of regulatory T cells in long-lasting Graves disease. Study-level points and caveats: It was in persistent disease that TRBV28, TRBJ1-2 and TRBJ2-5 were favored.

This clonotype came up many times. The antigen is undetermined. Building of the TCR beta libraries involved iRepertoire HTBI primers and Arm-PCR of CDR3 regions. MiXCR, applied by TCRdb to the multiplex PCR reads, yields one record per CDR3 protein. The sample has roughly 400,000 distinct CDR3 sequences, approximately 16% seen once. V lost 3 bases and J lost 3; bases outside the gene matches: 5. The CDR3 runs to 15 residues. Germline CDR1 and CDR2: GTSNPN and SVGIG (reference sequence). The time point was: newly diagnosed GD, antithyroid drugs for less than 3 months. From RNA extracted from PBMCs, the TCR library was made. This same sample was also part of a study on T cells in Graves' hyperthyroidism and ophthalmopathy. That study adds: Uncontrolled infection, other autoimmune disease, pregnancy or lactation disqualified patients from enrolment.

The sequence derives from a woman aged 40 to 50 with Graves disease. The specimen comprised peripheral blood mononuclear cells (PBMCs), sampled at new diagnosis, from a patient treated with antithyroid drugs. The chain couples TRBV30 to TRBJ2-2; 9 nucleotides align to TRBD2. The CDR3 region has the DNA TGTGCCTGGAGGGGGCGGGAGGGCCACACCGGGGAGCTGTTTTTT. Protein sequence: CAWRGREGHTGELFF.